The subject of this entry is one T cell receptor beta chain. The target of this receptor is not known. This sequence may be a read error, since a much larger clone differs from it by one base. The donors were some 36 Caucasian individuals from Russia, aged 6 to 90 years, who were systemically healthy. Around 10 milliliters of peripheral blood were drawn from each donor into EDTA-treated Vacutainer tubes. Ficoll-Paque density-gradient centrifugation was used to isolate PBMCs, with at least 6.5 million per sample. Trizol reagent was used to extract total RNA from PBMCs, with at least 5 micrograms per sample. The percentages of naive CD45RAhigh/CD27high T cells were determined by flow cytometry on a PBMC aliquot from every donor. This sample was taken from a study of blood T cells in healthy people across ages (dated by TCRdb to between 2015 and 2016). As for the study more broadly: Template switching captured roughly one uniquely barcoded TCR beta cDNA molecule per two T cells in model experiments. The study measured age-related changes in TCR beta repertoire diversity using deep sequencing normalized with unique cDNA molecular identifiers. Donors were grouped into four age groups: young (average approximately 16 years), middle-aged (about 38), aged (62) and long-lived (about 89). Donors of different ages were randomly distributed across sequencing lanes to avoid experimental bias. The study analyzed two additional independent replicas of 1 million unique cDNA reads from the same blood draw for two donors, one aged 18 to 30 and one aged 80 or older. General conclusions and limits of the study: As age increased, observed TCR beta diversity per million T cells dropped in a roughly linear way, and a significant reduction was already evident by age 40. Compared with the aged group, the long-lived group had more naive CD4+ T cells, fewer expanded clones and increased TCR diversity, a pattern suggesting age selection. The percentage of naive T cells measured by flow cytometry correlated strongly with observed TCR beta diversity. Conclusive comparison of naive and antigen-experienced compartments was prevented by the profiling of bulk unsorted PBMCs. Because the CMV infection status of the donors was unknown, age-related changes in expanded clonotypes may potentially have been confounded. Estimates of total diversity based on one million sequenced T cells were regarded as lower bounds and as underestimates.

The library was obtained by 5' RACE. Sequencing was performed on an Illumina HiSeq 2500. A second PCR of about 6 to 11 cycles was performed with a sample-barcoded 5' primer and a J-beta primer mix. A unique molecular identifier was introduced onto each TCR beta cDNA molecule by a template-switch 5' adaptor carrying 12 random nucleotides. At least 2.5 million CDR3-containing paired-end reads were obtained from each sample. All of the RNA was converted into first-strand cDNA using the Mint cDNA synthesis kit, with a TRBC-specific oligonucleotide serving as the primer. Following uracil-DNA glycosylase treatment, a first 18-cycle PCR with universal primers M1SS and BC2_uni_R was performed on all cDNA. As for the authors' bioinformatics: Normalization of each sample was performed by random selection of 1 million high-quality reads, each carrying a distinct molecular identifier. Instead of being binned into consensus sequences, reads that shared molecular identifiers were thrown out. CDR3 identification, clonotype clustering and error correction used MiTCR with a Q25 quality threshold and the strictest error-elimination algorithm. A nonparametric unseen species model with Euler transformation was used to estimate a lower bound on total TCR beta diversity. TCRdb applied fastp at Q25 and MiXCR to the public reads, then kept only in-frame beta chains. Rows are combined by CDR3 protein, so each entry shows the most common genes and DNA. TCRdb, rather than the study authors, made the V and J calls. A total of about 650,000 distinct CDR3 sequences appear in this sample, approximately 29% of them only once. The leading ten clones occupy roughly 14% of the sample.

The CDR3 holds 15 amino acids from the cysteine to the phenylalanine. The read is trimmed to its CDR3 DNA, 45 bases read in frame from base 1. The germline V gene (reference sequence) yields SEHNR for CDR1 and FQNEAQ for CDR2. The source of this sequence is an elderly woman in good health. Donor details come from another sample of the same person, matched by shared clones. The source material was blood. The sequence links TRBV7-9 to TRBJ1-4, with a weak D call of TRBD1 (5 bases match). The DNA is TGTGCCAGCAGCCCAACGGGGCAATCTAATGAAAAACGGTTTTTT. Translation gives CASSPTGQSNEKRFF.